This T cell receptor beta chain was sequenced for a study of response to subunit inactivated influenza vaccine (dated by TCRdb to the late 2010s). In terms of the full investigation: Deep quantitative T cell receptor repertoire profiling was used in the study to track responses to a trivalent subunit inactivated influenza vaccine.

The V end loses 1 base and the J end loses 4 bases, and a stretch of 14 bases separates them. The CDR3 goes from the cysteine to the phenylalanine over 16 residues. Of the read, only the CDR3 DNA is kept; its 48 bases are in frame from base 1. The study at large found these results: The authors proposed that each seasonal influenza vaccination may bring in only a limited number of new T cells.

This clonotype was counted between two and nine times. Its target antigen remains unknown. No base qualities exist here, and no much larger clone lies one base off it. Receptors were amplified or captured by RT-PCR. Sequencing was carried out with an Illumina HiSeq 2500. The public reads were run again by TCRdb, first through fastp at Q25 and then through MiXCR, and only productive beta chains were kept. Each entry is one CDR3 protein sequence, shown with its most common DNA and genes. The sample table records fewer than 800,000 distinct CDR3 sequences; 15% to 18% of these occur just once. The ten top clones hold roughly 12% of the sample.

Recombination joined TRBV12-3 or TRBV12-4 with TRBJ1-5; the D gene assignment is ambiguous. This clonotype originated in a man aged 50-60 years who received an inactivated influenza vaccine. Donor details come from another sample of the same person, matched by shared clones. Sample: PBMCs from blood, taken 12 days after vaccination. The DNA sequence is TGTGCCAGCAGTTTAGGTGGTTTCGGTGGGAATCAGCCCCAGCATTTT. Its product reads: CASSLGGFGGNQPQHF.